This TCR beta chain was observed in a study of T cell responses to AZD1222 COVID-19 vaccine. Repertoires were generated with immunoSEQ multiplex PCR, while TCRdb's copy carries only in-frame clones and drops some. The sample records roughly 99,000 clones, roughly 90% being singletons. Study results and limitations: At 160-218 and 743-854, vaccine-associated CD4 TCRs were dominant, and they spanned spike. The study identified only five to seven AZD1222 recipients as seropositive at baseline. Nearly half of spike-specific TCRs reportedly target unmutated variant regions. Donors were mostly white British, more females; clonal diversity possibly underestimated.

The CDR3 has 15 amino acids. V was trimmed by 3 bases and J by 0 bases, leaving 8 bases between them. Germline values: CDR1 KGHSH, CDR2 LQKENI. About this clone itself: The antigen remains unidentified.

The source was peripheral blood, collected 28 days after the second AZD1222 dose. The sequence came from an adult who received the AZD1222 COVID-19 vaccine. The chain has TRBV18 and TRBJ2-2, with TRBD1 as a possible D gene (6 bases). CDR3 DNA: TGTGCCAGCTCACCTCGGACAGCGAACACCGGGGAGCTGTTTTTT. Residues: CASSPRTANTGELFF.